This TCR beta chain was identified during a study of cytotoxic CD8 clonotypes in ibrutinib-treated CLL. Study-wide results and caveats: On treatment, the uncommon public clonotypes contracted or remained stable. Clonality was elevated at ibrutinib response and had returned toward baseline at progression.

Investigators sought sequencing depths of between 1 in 200,000 and 1 in 1 million T cells. TCRdb keeps only in-frame clones here, not all; method: immunoSEQ multiplex PCR. In the table there are about 63,000 clones, roughly 70% of which are singletons. With regard to this clone: Its antigen is unidentified.

Trimming removed 0 bases from V and 7 bases from J; junction bases left unmatched: 0. The CDR3 contains 13 residues. Germline V gene lookup returns CDR1 SGDLS and CDR2 YYNGEE. The chain is built from TRBV9 and TRBJ1-5; 8 nucleotides agree with TRBD1. The input for sequencing was PBMCs, taken after 12 months of ibrutinib treatment. This receptor was obtained from a human donor with chronic lymphocytic leukemia. The CDR3 region has the DNA TGTGCCAGCAGCGTAGGACAGGGGCAGCCCCAGCATTTT. Its protein product is CASSVGQGQPQHF.